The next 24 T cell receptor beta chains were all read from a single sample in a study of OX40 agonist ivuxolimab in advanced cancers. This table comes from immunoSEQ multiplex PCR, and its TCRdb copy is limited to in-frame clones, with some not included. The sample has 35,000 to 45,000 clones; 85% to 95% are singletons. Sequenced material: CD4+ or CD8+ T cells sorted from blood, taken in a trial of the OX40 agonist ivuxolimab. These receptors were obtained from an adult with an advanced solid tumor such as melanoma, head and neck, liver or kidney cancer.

The CDR3 reads CASSTGGSGHNEQFF. The CDR3 nucleotides read TGTGCCAGCAGCACGGGCGGGAGTGGCCACAATGAGCAGTTCTTC. V is TRBV21-1 and J is TRBJ2-1; the D call of TRBD2 is as the table states it, not checked on the DNA. TRBV21-1 has pseudogene status. CDR3 length equals 15 residues.

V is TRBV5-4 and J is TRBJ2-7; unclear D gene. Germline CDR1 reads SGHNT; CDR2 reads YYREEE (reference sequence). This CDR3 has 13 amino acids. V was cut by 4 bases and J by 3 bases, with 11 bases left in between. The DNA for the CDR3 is TGTGCCAGCAGCCCGAACACCGGCTACGAGCAGTACTTC. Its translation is CASSPNTGYEQYF.

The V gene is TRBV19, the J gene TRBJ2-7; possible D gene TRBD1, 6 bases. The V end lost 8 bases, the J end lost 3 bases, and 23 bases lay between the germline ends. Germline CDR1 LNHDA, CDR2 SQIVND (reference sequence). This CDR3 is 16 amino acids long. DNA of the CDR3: TGTGCCAGTGGAAACATCGGACAGACTCTTTACTACGAGCAGTACTTC. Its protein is CASGNIGQTLYYEQYF.

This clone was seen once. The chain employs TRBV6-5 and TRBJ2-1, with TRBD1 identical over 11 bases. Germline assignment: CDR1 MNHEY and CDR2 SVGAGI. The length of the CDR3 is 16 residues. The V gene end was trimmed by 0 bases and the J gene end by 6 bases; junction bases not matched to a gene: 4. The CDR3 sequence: CASSYSPGTGGNEQFF. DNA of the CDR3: TGTGCCAGCAGTTACTCTCCCGGGACAGGGGGCAATGAGCAGTTCTTC.

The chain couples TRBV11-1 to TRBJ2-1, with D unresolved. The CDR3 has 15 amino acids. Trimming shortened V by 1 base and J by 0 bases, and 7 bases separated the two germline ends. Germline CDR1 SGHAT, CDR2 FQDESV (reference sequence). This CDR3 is CASSLGRNSYNEQFF. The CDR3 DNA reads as TGTGCCAGCAGCTTAGGGCGGAACTCCTACAATGAGCAGTTCTTC.

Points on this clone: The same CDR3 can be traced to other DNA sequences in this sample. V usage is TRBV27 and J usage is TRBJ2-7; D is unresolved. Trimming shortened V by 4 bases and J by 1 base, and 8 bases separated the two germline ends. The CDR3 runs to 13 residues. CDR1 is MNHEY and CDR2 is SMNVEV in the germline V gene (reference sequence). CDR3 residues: CASSWASSYEQYF. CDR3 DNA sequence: TGTGCCAGCAGTTGGGCTTCTTCCTACGAGCAGTACTTC.

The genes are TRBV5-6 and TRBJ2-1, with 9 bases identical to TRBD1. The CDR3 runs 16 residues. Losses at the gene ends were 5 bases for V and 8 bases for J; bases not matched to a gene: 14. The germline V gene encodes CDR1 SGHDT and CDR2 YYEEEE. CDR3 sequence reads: CASRAFTGGRGDEQFF. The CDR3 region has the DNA TGTGCCAGCAGGGCATTCACAGGGGGCCGTGGCGATGAGCAGTTCTTC. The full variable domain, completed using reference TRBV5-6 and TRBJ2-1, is DAGVTQSPTHLIKTRGQQVTLRCSPKSGHDTVSWYQQALGQGPQFIFQYYEEEERQRGNFPDRFSGHQFPNYSSELNVNALLLGDSALYLCASRAFTGGRGDEQFFGPGTRLTVL.

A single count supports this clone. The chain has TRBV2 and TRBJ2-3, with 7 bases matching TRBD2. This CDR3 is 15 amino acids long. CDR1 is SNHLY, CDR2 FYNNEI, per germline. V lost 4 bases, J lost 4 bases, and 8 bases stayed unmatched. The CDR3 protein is CASSVSGGFADTQYF. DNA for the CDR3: TGTGCCAGCAGTGTCTCGGGAGGCTTCGCAGATACGCAGTATTTT.

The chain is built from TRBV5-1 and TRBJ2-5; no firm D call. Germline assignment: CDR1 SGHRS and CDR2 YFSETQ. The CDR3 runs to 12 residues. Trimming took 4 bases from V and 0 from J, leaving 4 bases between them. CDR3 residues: CASSGYQETQYF. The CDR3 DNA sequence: TGCGCCAGCAGCGGGTACCAAGAGACCCAGTACTTC.

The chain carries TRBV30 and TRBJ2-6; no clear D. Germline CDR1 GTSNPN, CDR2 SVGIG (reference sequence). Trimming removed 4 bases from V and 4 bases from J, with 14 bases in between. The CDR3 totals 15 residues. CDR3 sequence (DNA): TGTGCCTGGACCCCCCTGGTGGTAGGGGCCAACGTCCTGACTTTC. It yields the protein CAWTPLVVGANVLTF.

CDR3 residues: CASSLEAFTDTQYF. CDR3 DNA sequence: TGCGCCAGCAGCTTGGAGGCTTTCACAGATACGCAGTATTTT. The chain recombines TRBV5-1 with TRBJ2-3, with D unresolved. Trimming stripped 0 bases from V and 2 bases from J, with 7 bases between. Germline CDR1 and CDR2: SGHRS and YFSETQ. The CDR3 extends over 14 amino acids.

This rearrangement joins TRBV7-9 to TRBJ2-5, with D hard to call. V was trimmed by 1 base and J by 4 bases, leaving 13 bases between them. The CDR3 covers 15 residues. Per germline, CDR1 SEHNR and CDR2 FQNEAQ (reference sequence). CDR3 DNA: TGTGCCAGCAGCTTAGGGCCTGCTCTGGGAGAGACCCAGTACTTC. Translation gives CASSLGPALGETQYF.

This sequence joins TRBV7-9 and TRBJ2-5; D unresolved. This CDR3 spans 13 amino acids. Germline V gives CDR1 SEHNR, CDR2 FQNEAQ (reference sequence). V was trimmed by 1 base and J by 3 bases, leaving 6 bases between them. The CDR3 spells CASSLVPEETQYF. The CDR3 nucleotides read TGTGCCAGCAGCTTAGTCCCCGAAGAGACCCAGTACTTC.

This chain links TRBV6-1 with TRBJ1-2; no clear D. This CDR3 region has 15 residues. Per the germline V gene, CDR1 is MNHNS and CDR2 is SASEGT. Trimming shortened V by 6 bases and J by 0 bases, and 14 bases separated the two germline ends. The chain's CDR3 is CASRERHLSNYGYTF. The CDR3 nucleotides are TGTGCCAGCAGGGAGAGACACTTATCTAACTATGGCTACACCTTC.

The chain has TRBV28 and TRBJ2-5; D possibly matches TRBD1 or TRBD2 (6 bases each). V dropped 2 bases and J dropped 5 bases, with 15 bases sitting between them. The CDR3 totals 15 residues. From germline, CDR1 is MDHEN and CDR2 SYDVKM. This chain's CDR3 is CASSLHSRRGETQYF. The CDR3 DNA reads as TGTGCCAGCAGTTTACATTCCAGGAGGGGGGAGACCCAGTACTTC. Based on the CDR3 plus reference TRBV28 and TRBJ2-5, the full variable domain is DVKVTQSSRYLVKRTGEKVFLECVQDMDHENMFWYRQDPGLGLRLIYFSYDVKMKEKGDIPEGYSVSREKKERFSLILESASTNQTSMYLCASSLHSRRGETQYFGPGTRLLVL.

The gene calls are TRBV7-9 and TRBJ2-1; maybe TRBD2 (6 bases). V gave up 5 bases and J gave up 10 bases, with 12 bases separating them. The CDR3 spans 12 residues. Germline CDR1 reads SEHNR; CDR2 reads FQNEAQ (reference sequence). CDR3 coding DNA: TGTGCCAGCAGCGCGGGACTTTGGGAGCAGTTCTTC. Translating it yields CASSAGLWEQFF.

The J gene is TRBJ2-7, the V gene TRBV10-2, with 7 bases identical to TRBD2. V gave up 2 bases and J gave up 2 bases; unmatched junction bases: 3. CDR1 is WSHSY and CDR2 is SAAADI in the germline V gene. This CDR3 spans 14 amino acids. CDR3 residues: CASSETSVTYEQYF. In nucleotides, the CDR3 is TGCGCCAGCAGTGAGACTAGCGTGACCTACGAGCAGTACTTC.

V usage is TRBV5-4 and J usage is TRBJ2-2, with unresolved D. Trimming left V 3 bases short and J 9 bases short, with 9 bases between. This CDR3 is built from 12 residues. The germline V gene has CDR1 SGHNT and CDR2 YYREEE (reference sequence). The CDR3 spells CASSSDGRELFF. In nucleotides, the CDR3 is TGTGCCAGCAGCTCGGACGGGCGGGAGCTGTTTTTT.

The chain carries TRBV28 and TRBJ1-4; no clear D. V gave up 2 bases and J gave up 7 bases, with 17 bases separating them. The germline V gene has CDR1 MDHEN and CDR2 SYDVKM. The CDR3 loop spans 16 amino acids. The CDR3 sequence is CASSLPILLGVEKLFF. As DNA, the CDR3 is TGTGCCAGCAGTTTACCGATCCTTCTCGGGGTTGAAAAACTGTTTTTT.

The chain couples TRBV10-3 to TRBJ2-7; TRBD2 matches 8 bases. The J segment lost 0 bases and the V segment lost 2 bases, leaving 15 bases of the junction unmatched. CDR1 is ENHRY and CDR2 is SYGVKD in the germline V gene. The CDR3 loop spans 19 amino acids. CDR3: CAISERSGTTLHSSYEQYF. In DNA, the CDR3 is TGTGCCATCAGTGAGCGTAGCGGGACCACTCTCCACAGCTCCTACGAGCAGTACTTC.

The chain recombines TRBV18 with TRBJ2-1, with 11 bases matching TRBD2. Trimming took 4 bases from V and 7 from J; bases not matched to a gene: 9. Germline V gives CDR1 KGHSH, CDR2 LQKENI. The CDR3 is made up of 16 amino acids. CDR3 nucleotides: TGTGCCAGCTCACACGGGACTAGCGGAGGGTGGAATGAGCAGTTCTTC. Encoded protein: CASSHGTSGGWNEQFF.

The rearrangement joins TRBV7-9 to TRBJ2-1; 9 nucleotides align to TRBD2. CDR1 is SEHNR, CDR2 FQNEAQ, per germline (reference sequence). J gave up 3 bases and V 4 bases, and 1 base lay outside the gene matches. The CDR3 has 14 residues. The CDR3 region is CASSSTSGYNEQFF. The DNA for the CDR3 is TGTGCCAGCAGCTCGACTAGCGGCTACAATGAGCAGTTCTTC. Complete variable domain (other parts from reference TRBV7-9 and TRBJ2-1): DTGVSQNPRHKITKRGQNVTFRCDPISEHNRLYWYRQTLGQGPEFLTYFQNEAQLEKSRLLSDRFSAERPKGSFSTLEIQRTEQGDSAMYLCASSSTSGYNEQFFGPGTRLTVL.

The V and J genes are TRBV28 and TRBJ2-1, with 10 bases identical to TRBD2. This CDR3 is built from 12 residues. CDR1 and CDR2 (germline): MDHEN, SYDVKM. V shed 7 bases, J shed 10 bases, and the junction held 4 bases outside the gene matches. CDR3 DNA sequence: TGTGCCAGCACAGCTAGCGGGAGAGAGCAGTTCTTC. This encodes CASTASGREQFF.

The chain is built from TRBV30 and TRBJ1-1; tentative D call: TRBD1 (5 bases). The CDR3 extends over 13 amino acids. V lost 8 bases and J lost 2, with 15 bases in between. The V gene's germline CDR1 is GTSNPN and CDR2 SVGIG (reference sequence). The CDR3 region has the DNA TGTGCCCCCCCCGGCAGGGAAAACACTGAAGCTTTCTTT. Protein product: CAPPGRENTEAFF. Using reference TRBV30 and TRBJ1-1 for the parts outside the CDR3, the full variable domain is SQTIHQWPATLVQPVGSPLSLECTVEGTSNPNLYWYRQAAGRGLQLLFYSVGIGQISSEVPQNLSASRPQDRQFILSSKKLLLSDSGFYLCAPPGRENTEAFFGQGTRLTVV.